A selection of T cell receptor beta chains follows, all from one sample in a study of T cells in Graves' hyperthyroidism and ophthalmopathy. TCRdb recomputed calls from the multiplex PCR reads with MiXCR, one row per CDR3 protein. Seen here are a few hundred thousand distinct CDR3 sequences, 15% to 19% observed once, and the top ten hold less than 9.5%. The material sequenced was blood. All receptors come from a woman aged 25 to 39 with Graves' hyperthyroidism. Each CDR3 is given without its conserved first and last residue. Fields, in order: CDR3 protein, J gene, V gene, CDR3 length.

ASRQQGSTGELF,TRBJ2-2,TRBV6-2/TRBV6-3,12
ASSPRLAGFYEQY,TRBJ2-7,TRBV6-2/TRBV6-3,13
ASSLEDVSSYEQY,TRBJ2-7,TRBV11-2,13
SVVPSGAPTPYEQY,TRBJ2-7,TRBV29-1,14
ATSGTGSYNEQF,TRBJ2-1,TRBV2,12
ATRRGVNTEAF,TRBJ1-1,TRBV15,11
ASRDRNTEAF,TRBJ1-1,TRBV2,10
SARASRSYNEQF,TRBJ2-1,TRBV20-1,12
ATSDLSLGLALKGLGNEQF,TRBJ2-1,TRBV24-1,19
ASSPMGGQEQY,TRBJ2-7,TRBV18,11
SARDVPTTNEKLL,TRBJ1-4,TRBV20-1,13
ASRATDRVEQNIQY,TRBJ2-4,TRBV10-2,14
ASSLLGGYSYEQY,TRBJ2-7,TRBV11-1,13
ASSPSDGLEY,TRBJ2-5,TRBV7-9,10
ASSYSRDRGHAF,TRBJ1-1,TRBV6-5,12
ASSQKGTDNEQF,TRBJ2-1,TRBV3-1,12
ASSSREENIQY,TRBJ2-4,TRBV7-9,11
ASSEVRDFADTQY,TRBJ2-3,TRBV6-1,13
SARDGPLQY,TRBJ2-4,TRBV20-1,9
AISESVAPSYNEQF,TRBJ2-1,TRBV10-3,14
ASRPTGLYEQY,TRBJ2-7,TRBV12-3/TRBV12-4,11
SVMPGLAGASTDTQY,TRBJ2-3,TRBV29-1,15
ASATGNTEAF,TRBJ1-1,TRBV6-1,10
ASSLVLGLQTGAKNIQY,TRBJ2-4,TRBV7-9,17
ASSLPSVDEQF,TRBJ2-1,TRBV28,11
ASSIGGYGANVLT,TRBJ2-6,TRBV19,13
ASSSGQSFYYGYT,TRBJ1-2,TRBV5-1,13
ASSARDRRKEKLF,TRBJ1-4,TRBV27,13
SAPRSYEQY,TRBJ2-7,TRBV20-1,9
ASSPRTVRQETQY,TRBJ2-5,TRBV7-2,13
ASSMGRGGRPNTEAF,TRBJ1-1,TRBV19,15
ASSFLGAQIADTQY,TRBJ2-3,TRBV28,14
ATSPKWGITDTQY,TRBJ2-3,TRBV24-1,13
ASSLTQGVVAYEQY,TRBJ2-7,TRBV28,14
AWSVEGAGGNQPQH,TRBJ1-5,TRBV30,14
ASRATKVYNEQF,TRBJ2-1,TRBV6-1,12
ASSYPLGVSRTGELF,TRBJ2-2,TRBV28,15
ASKDRDNLYNEQF,TRBJ2-1,TRBV27,13
ASSLLAGGYIQY,TRBJ2-4,TRBV12-3/TRBV12-4,12
ASSPPRGDSTATEAF,TRBJ1-1,TRBV7-9,15
ASSSGGGPSGEQY,TRBJ2-7,TRBV28,13
ASSSATGTGANVLT,TRBJ2-6,TRBV7-9,14
ASSPREGDGYT,TRBJ1-2,TRBV18,11
ASSIGDSGLNLD,TRBJ1-5,TRBV19,12
ASSLMGGYTDTQY,TRBJ2-3,TRBV7-2,13
ASSDPTANTEAF,TRBJ1-1,TRBV5-5,12
ASSPLRTGGEETQY,TRBJ2-5,TRBV18,14
SATRGLAGINEQF,TRBJ2-1,TRBV20-1,13
ASSPEGSSYNEQF,TRBJ2-1,TRBV5-1,13
ASSFYPSGRPTDTQY,TRBJ2-3,TRBV3-2,15
ASSLVGVEQF,TRBJ2-1,TRBV5-6,10
ASSPRIGPGDNEQF,TRBJ2-1,TRBV5-5,14
ASSALLASSYEQY,TRBJ2-7,TRBV4-1,13
ASSFGGQGHTEAF,TRBJ1-1,TRBV7-9,13
ASSQDGVVSETQY,TRBJ2-5,TRBV4-1,13
ASRETGRSTEAF,TRBJ1-1,TRBV12-3/TRBV12-4,12
ASTSGGPGNEQF,TRBJ2-1,TRBV6-2/TRBV6-3,12
ASSLHPGLAGTTGGEQF,TRBJ2-1,TRBV7-3,17